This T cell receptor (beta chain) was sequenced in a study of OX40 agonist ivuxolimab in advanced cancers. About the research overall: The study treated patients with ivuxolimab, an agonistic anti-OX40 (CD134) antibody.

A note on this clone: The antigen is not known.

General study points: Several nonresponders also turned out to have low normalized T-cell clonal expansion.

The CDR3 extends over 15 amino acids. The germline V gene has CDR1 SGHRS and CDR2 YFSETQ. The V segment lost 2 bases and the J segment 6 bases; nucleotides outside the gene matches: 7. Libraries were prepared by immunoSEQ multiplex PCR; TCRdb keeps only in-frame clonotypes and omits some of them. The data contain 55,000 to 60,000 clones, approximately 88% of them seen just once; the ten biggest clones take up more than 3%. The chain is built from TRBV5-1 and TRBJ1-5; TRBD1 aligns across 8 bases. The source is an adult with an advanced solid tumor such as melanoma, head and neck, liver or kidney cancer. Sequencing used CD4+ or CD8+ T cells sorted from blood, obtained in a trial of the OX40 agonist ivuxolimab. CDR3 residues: CASSLNTGGGQPQHF. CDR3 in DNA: TGCGCCAGCAGCTTAAACACAGGGGGAGGTCAGCCCCAGCATTTT.